This TCR beta chain came from a study of cytotoxic CD8 clonotypes in ibrutinib-treated CLL. Across the study: In all, under twelve patients were relapsed/refractory, under 16 were treatment-naive and roughly 18 were IGHV unmutated. Median treatment time before response sampling was 12 months, range 6 to 36.

Only in-frame clones appear in the TCRdb table, and some are missing; sequencing was by immunoSEQ multiplex PCR. This sample has some 160,000 clones, with roughly 80% found just once. In regard to this clone: Its antigen is not known.

Study-level points and caveats: Increased clonality at ibrutinib response gave way to a return toward baseline at progression. While tracking circulating CD8+ T-cell counts, baseline clonality exceeded that of age-matched healthy donors.

Germline V gives CDR1 MNHNY, CDR2 SVGAGI (reference sequence). The CDR3 runs 14 residues. Trimming left V 7 bases short and J 2 bases short, with 14 bases between. The origin of this receptor is a human donor with chronic lymphocytic leukemia. Sequences were derived from PBMCs, sampled after 12 months of ibrutinib treatment. V gene TRBV6-6 combines with J gene TRBJ1-2; TRBD1 might be the D (6 bases). The CDR3 DNA reads TGTGCCAGCACTTCAGGGGTTACCAACTATGGCTACACCTTC. Amino acids: CASTSGVTNYGYTF.